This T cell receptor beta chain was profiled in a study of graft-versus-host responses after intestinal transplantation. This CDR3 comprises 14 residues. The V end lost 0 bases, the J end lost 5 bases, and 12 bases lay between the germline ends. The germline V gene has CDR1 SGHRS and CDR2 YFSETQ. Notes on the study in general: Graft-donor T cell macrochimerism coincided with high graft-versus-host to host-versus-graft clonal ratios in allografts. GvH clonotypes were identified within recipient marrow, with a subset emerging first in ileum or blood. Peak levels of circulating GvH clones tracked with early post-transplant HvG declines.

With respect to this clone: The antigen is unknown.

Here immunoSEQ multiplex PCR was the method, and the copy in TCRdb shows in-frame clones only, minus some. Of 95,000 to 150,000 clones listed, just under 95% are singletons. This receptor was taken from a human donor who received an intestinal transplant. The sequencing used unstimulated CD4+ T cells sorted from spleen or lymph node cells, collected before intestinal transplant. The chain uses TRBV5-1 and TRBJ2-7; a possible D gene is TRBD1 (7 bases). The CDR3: CASSLARGAHEQYF. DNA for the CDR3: TGCGCCAGCAGCTTGGCCAGGGGGGCCCACGAGCAGTACTTC. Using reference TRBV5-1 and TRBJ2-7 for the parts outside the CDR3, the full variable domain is KAGVTQTPRYLIKTRGQQVTLSCSPISGHRSVSWYQQTPGQGLQFLFEYFSETQRNKGNFPGRFSGRQFSNSRSEMNVSTLELGDSALYLCASSLARGAHEQYFGPGTRLTVT.